This T cell receptor (beta chain) was sequenced during a study of control samples from healthy donors and cancer patients. After removal of 7 bases from V and 1 base from J, the junction contained 6 bases not matched to a gene. This CDR3 spans 15 amino acids. Per the germline V gene, CDR1 is MNHEY and CDR2 is SVGAGI. TCRdb's copy holds only in-frame clones and misses some; the assay was immunoSEQ multiplex PCR. The ten top clones account for approximately 2.2%, within a sample of some 190,000 clones. The rearrangement uses TRBV6-5 and TRBJ1-5; 8 nucleotides line up with TRBD1. Sequences were obtained from blood. The TCR sequence derives from a woman aged 30 to 39 in good health. The CDR3 here is CASTSQGASNQPQHF. In DNA, the CDR3 is TGTGCCAGCACTTCCCAGGGGGCCAGCAATCAGCCCCAGCATTTT.